The 11 T cell receptor beta chains given below trace back to one sample, sequenced in a study of TIL therapy for anti-PD-1-resistant metastatic lung cancer. Stated time point: pre-treatment sample, taken before nivolumab and TIL therapy. The tumor samples were excised metastases, mostly pleural nodules or supraclavicular lymph nodes. The immunoSEQ assay was v3. Method: immunoSEQ multiplex PCR; TCRdb's copy keeps in-frame clones and lacks some. The data show around 26,000 clones, approximately 57% seen once. This material consisted of tumor tissue, taken at baseline. The receptor set was obtained from a woman between 25 and 85 years old with non-small cell lung cancer.

This clone turned up a few times. The genes are TRBV10-2 and TRBJ2-4; D unclear. Trimming pared 2 bases from V and 9 bases from J, leaving 14 bases between. The germline V gene encodes CDR1 WSHSY and CDR2 SAAADI. The CDR3 covers 14 residues. Here the CDR3 reads CASSERNRKFIQYF. CDR3 sequence (DNA): TGCGCCAGCAGTGAGCGCAATCGCAAATTCATTCAGTACTTC.

This clone was counted between two and nine times. The V gene is TRBV5-1, the J gene TRBJ1-2, with 8 bases lining up with TRBD1. Germline CDR1 reads SGHRS; CDR2 reads YFSETQ. The CDR3 has 14 amino acids. J was trimmed by 4 bases and V by 0 bases; bases with no gene match: 2. This chain's CDR3 is CASSLETGVYGYTF. DNA of the CDR3: TGCGCCAGCAGCTTGGAGACAGGGGTCTATGGCTACACCTTC.

V usage is TRBV30 and J usage is TRBJ1-5; 12 bases map to TRBD1. The germline gives CDR1 GTSNPN, CDR2 SVGIG (reference sequence). The CDR3 runs to 15 residues. V shed 4 bases and J 3 bases; nucleotides not matched to a gene: 4. CDR3 DNA: TGTGCCTGGACCGGGACAGGGGGCGTCAATCAGCCCCAGCATTTT. This sequence encodes CAWTGTGGVNQPQHF.

CDR3 loop: CASSVGGLAGEAFF. The CDR3 DNA reads as TGTGCCAGCAGCGTCGGGGGCCTTGCCGGTGAAGCTTTCTTT. The gene calls are TRBV28 and TRBJ1-1, with D possibly matching TRBD1 (6 bases). Germline CDR1 is MDHEN and CDR2 is SYDVKM. There are 14 residues in the CDR3. Deletions cut 6 bases from V and 7 bases from J, with 18 bases between.

This clone was counted a single time. The genes are TRBV6-5 and TRBJ1-5; a possible D gene is TRBD1 (5 bases). V was trimmed by 7 bases and J by 2 bases, leaving 15 bases between them. This CDR3 is built from 15 residues. Germline CDR1 reads MNHEY; CDR2 reads SVGAGI. CDR3 amino acids: CASIPWSGGNQPQHF. The CDR3 region has the DNA TGTGCCAGCATCCCATGGTCGGGGGGCAATCAGCCCCAGCATTTT.

This clone was detected only a few times. V is TRBV6-5 and J is TRBJ1-3; D gene ambiguous. This CDR3 region has 14 residues. Germline V gene data show CDR1 as MNHEY and CDR2 as SVGAGI. The V and J ends lost 7 bases and 7 bases respectively, with 17 bases between them. CDR3 loop: CASMAAQLGNTIYF. For the CDR3, the DNA is TGTGCCAGCATGGCAGCCCAGCTCGGGAACACCATATATTTT.

The J gene is TRBJ1-1, the V gene TRBV2, with 10 bases that match TRBD1. This CDR3 contains 13 residues. V lost 7 bases, J lost 4 bases, and 3 bases stayed unmatched. In germline, CDR1 is SNHLY, CDR2 FYNNEI. CDR3 amino acids: CASMRTGGTEAFF. DNA for the CDR3: TGTGCCAGCATGCGGACAGGGGGCACTGAAGCTTTCTTT. Supplemented by reference TRBV2 and TRBJ1-1, the full variable domain reads EPEVTQTPSHQVTQMGQEVILRCVPISNHLYFYWYRQILGQKVEFLVSFYNNEISEKSEIFDDQFSVERPDGSNFTLKIRSTKLEDSAMYFCASMRTGGTEAFFGQGTRLTVV.

This clone came up a few times. The rearrangement links TRBV10-1 to TRBJ1-1; D gene uncertain. V was cut by 3 bases and J by 6 bases, with 11 bases left in between. Per the germline V gene, CDR1 is WNHNN and CDR2 is SYGVQD (reference sequence). This CDR3 has 13 residues. The CDR3 region has the DNA TGCGCCAGCAGTGACCGTACAACGGCTGAAGCTTTCTTT. It is translated as CASSDRTTAEAFF.

The sample holds a few counts of this clone. CDR3 residues: CASTGGQGRETQYF. DNA of the CDR3: TGTGCCAGCACCGGAGGTCAAGGGCGGGAGACCCAGTACTTC. This chain joins TRBV2 and TRBJ2-5, with D possibly being TRBD2 (5 bases). Germline loops: CDR1 SNHLY, CDR2 FYNNEI. Trimming shortened V by 7 bases and J by 5 bases, and 17 bases separated the two germline ends. This CDR3 region has 14 residues.

The chain couples TRBV11-2 to TRBJ2-1, with D maybe TRBD1 (6 bases). The V gene's germline CDR1 is SGHAT and CDR2 FQNNGV. V was trimmed by 1 base and J by 2 bases, leaving 12 bases between them. This CDR3 region has 16 residues. Here the CDR3 DNA reads TGTGCCAGCAGCTTAGCTGGGGGCGGTCCCTACAATGAGCAGTTCTTC. Its protein is CASSLAGGGPYNEQFF. Complete variable domain (other parts from reference TRBV11-2 and TRBJ2-1): EAGVAQSPRYKIIEKRQSVAFWCNPISGHATLYWYQQILGQGPKLLIQFQNNGVVDDSQLPKDRFSAERLKGVDSTLKIQPAKLEDSAVYLCASSLAGGGPYNEQFFGPGTRLTVL.

The CDR3 is CASSSRASEAFF. Here the CDR3 DNA reads TGTGCCAGCAGTTCCCGAGCCTCTGAAGCTTTCTTT. The V call is TRBV6-6, the J call TRBJ1-1; D is undetermined. CDR3 length equals 12 residues. Trimming cost V 4 bases and J 6 bases, with 9 bases left between them. Germline V gene sequence: CDR1 MNHNY, CDR2 SVGAGI (reference sequence).